This T cell receptor (beta chain) originates from a study of cytomegalovirus exposure and HLA in healthy donors. Regarding the study as a whole: What TCR beta sequences reportedly achieved was accurate prediction of HLA-A and HLA-B alleles in most subjects. A later analysis reported that several of the most significant clusters appeared to be linked to common viral pathogens, among them Epstein-Barr virus.

As regards this clone: Antigen: not known.

The CDR3 sequence is 14 residues long. With 3 bases clipped from V and 3 bases from J, the junction kept 3 bases outside the gene matches. Per the germline V gene, CDR1 is MGHDK and CDR2 is SYGVNS. The PCR made use of 60 Vbeta and 13 Jbeta primers. In the authors' methods: Roughly 11 million shared chains were among the 60 million to 80 million unique TCR beta chains that a later analysis counted. The data were produced by immunoSEQ multiplex PCR, yet TCRdb's version contains in-frame clones alone and is incomplete. V and J calls and clone size are given by that table; D and trimming were obtained from the DNA. The sample holds about 130,000 clones, around 79% seen once.

The chain recombines TRBV25-1 with TRBJ2-3, with TRBD1 matching 7 bases. This TCR was sampled from a male donor in good health and CMV-seronegative. The specimen was PBMCs. The CDR3 reads CASSETGSTDTQYF. CDR3 DNA: TGTGCCAGCAGTGAGACAGGGTCAACAGATACGCAGTATTTT.